This entry concerns a single T cell receptor (beta chain). What it binds is unknown. This record comes from a study of vaccination and CD4 T cells after COVID-19. CD4+ T cells that had been cultured provided DNA sequenced with the Oncomine TCR Beta short-read assay. TCRdb re-derived calls from the PCR reads in MiXCR, one entry per CDR3 protein. This sample has nearly 20,000 distinct CDR3 sequences; about half occur once, and the top ten carry about 3%. As to treatment: approximately nine-day PBMC culture with coronavirus spike peptide pools or control peptides (ViraFEST assay). This sequence originates from a human donor who had recovered from COVID-19. This specimen consisted of CD4+ T cells from blood, cultured in vitro, obtained after SARS-CoV-2 vaccination.

The CDR3, as DNA: TGTGCCACCAGTGACTCAAACCGGAGGGGACAATGGGAGCAGTTCTTC. Residues: CATSDSNRRGQWEQFF. The chain uses TRBV24-1 and TRBJ2-1, with D perhaps assigned TRBD1 or TRBD2 (6 bases each). The CDR3 is 16 residues long. The ends were cut back, 4 bases at V and 10 bases at J, with 22 bases in the middle. Germline CDR1 reads KGHDR; CDR2 reads SFDVKD.